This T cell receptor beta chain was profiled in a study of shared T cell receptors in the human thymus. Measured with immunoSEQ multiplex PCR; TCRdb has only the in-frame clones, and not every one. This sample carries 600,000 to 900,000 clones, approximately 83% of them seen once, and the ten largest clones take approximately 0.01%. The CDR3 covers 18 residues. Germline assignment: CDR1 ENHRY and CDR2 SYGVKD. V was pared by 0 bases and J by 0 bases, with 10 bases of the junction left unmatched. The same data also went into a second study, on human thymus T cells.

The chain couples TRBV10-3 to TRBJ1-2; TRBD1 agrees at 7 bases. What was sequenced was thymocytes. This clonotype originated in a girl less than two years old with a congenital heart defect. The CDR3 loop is CAISESPEWTGANYGYTF. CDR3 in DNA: TGTGCCATCAGTGAGTCCCCAGAATGGACAGGAGCTAACTATGGCTACACCTTC.